These T cell receptor beta chains were read from a single sample in a study of blood T cell repertoires in COVID-19. Only in-frame clones appear in the TCRdb table, and some are missing; sequencing was by immunoSEQ multiplex PCR. The table records roughly 180,000 clones, 90% to 95% of them present only once. Sequencing was carried out using peripheral blood. The receptor set was obtained from a man aged 25 to 40 with COVID-19, enrolled during active disease. Both conserved end residues are part of each CDR3. A D gene is named only where the DNA matches it firmly. The size field is filled for only some rows; it gives once, few, many or a size class.

v_gene,len,d_gene,j_gene,abundance,CDR3aa,CDR3nt
TRBV9,15,.,TRBJ1-1,.,CASSPPGGASTEAFF,TGTGCCAGCAGCCCGCCGGGTGGGGCGAGCACTGAAGCTTTCTTT
TRBV5-1,15,.,TRBJ2-5,once,CASSLARGLQETQYF,TGCGCCAGCAGCTTGGCTCGGGGACTCCAAGAGACCCAGTACTTC
TRBV6-5,14,TRBD1,TRBJ1-5,.,CASRVDRESQPQHF,TGTGCCAGCAGGGTGGACAGGGAGAGCCAGCCCCAGCATTTT
TRBV5-5,15,TRBD1,TRBJ2-2,.,CASSLRQGADGELFF,TGTGCCAGCAGCCTACGACAGGGGGCGGACGGGGAGCTGTTTTTT
TRBV18,14,.,TRBJ1-5,.,CASSPADGNQPQHF,TGTGCCAGCTCACCGGCCGATGGCAATCAGCCCCAGCATTTT
TRBV10-1,17,TRBD2,TRBJ2-1,once,CASSDSIGRGDYNEQFF,TGCGCCAGCAGTGATTCGATAGGGCGGGGGGACTACAATGAGCAGTTCTTC
TRBV4-1,16,TRBD1,TRBJ1-4,once,CASSQVGTGKNEKLFF,TGCGCCAGCAGCCAAGTCGGGACAGGGAAGAATGAAAAACTGTTTTTT
TRBV20-1,15,TRBD1,TRBJ1-5,.,CSATDTGGGNQPQHF,TGCAGTGCTACTGATACAGGGGGAGGGAATCAGCCCCAGCATTTT
TRBV10-3,15,.,TRBJ1-1,once,CAISDSGAGNTEAFF,TGTGCCATCAGTGATAGCGGGGCGGGAAACACTGAAGCTTTCTTT
TRBV3-1/TRBV3-2,16,.,TRBJ1-2,once,CASSLDTGFSFGGYTF,TGTGCCAGCAGCCTCGACACCGGTTTCTCGTTCGGTGGCTACACCTTC
TRBV3-1/TRBV3-2,14,.,TRBJ2-7,.,CASSQAQGFYEQYF,TGTGCCAGCAGCCAAGCACAGGGATTCTACGAGCAGTACTTC
TRBV19,14,.,TRBJ1-5,.,CASSIAGVDQPQHF,TGTGCCAGTAGTATCGCAGGGGTTGATCAGCCCCAGCATTTT
TRBV6-5,13,.,TRBJ1-2,.,CASKDGLIYGYTF,TGTGCCAGCAAAGACGGGTTGATCTATGGCTACACCTTC
TRBV6-5,12,.,TRBJ2-7,.,CASSYTGGEQYF,TGTGCCAGCAGTTATACAGGCGGAGAGCAGTACTTC
TRBV7-3,15,TRBD1,TRBJ2-7,.,CASSLSGTETYEQYF,TGTGCCAGCAGCCTCTCCGGGACAGAAACCTACGAGCAGTACTTC
TRBV21-1,19,.,TRBJ1-4,.,CASSKSGGQGLEANEKLFF,TGTGCCAGCAGCAAAAGTGGGGGACAGGGGTTGGAGGCTAATGAAAAACTGTTTTTT
TRBV27,17,TRBD1,TRBJ1-1,.,CASSLLGQVGLNTEAFF,TGTGCCAGCAGCCTGTTGGGACAGGTGGGGCTGAACACTGAAGCTTTCTTT
TRBV2,11,.,TRBJ2-1,once,CASSEGGWQFF,TGTGCCAGCAGTGAAGGAGGGTGGCAGTTCTTC
TRBV6-5,10,.,TRBJ1-2,.,CASRDNGYTF,TGTGCCAGCAGGGACAATGGCTACACCTTC
TRBV2,13,TRBD1,TRBJ1-1,once,CASRGTGGDQAFF,TGTGCCAGCAGGGGGACAGGGGGAGACCAAGCTTTCTTT
TRBV6-5,15,TRBD1,TRBJ2-7,.,CASSGRWDRGYEQYF,TGTGCCAGCAGCGGAAGATGGGACAGGGGGTACGAGCAGTACTTC
TRBV6-5,15,.,TRBJ2-1,.,CASSYAGSSYNEQFF,TGTGCCAGCAGTTATGCGGGAAGCTCCTACAATGAGCAGTTCTTC
TRBV7-3,14,TRBD1,TRBJ2-1,.,CASSKRGQDNEQFF,TGTGCCAGCAGCAAAAGAGGACAGGACAATGAGCAGTTCTTC
TRBV11-3,14,.,TRBJ2-1,.,CASSLDSRVDEQFF,TGTGCCAGCAGCTTAGATTCGAGGGTCGATGAGCAGTTCTTC
TRBV7-2,15,TRBD1,TRBJ1-5,.,CASSLNGQGIQPQHF,TGTGCCAGCAGCTTGAACGGACAGGGGATTCAGCCCCAGCATTTT
TRBV5-1,16,.,TRBJ2-2,.,CASSGSGYPNTGELFF,TGCGCCAGCAGCGGGTCAGGCTACCCGAACACCGGGGAGCTGTTTTTT
TRBV4-2,15,.,TRBJ1-5,.,CASSSQPGGNQPQHF,TGTGCCAGCAGCTCCCAACCAGGAGGGAATCAGCCCCAGCATTTT
TRBV7-9,16,.,TRBJ1-2,.,CASTENRDKGRDGYTF,TGTGCCAGCACCGAAAACCGGGACAAGGGGAGGGATGGCTACACCTTC
TRBV19,14,.,TRBJ1-4,.,CASRLGGGGEKLFF,TGTGCCAGTAGGCTAGGGGGTGGCGGTGAAAAACTGTTTTTT
TRBV7-6,15,.,TRBJ1-4,.,CASSLAGGGNEKLFF,TGTGCCAGCAGCTTAGCTGGGGGCGGCAATGAAAAACTGTTTTTT
TRBV7-9,15,TRBD1,TRBJ1-4,.,CASSTRQGGDEKLFF,TGTGCCAGCAGCACCCGACAGGGGGGGGATGAAAAACTGTTTTTT
TRBV5-1,14,TRBD2,TRBJ2-7,.,CASSPQGGTYEQYF,TGCGCCAGCAGCCCCCAGGGAGGGACCTACGAGCAGTACTTC
TRBV10-2,15,TRBD2,TRBJ2-2,.,CASKEAGGRTGELFF,TGCGCCAGCAAGGAAGCGGGGGGTCGCACCGGGGAGCTGTTTTTT
TRBV28,14,TRBD1,TRBJ1-2,.,CASSFMRTGDGYTF,TGTGCCAGCAGTTTTATGCGGACAGGGGATGGCTACACCTTC
TRBV18,15,.,TRBJ1-1,.,CASSPTEDKNTEAFF,TGTGCCAGCTCACCAACCGAGGACAAGAACACTGAAGCTTTCTTT
TRBV9,15,TRBD1,TRBJ1-2,once,CASSVGGQGDYGYTF,TGTGCCAGCAGCGTAGGGGGACAGGGGGACTATGGCTACACCTTC
TRBV2,14,.,TRBJ2-6,.,CASIWETGANVLTF,TGTGCCAGCATATGGGAGACTGGGGCCAACGTCCTGACTTTC
TRBV14,14,TRBD2,TRBJ2-2,.,CASSAYRGAGELFF,TGTGCCAGCAGCGCCTACCGGGGGGCCGGGGAGCTGTTTTTT
TRBV7-6,15,TRBD1,TRBJ2-2,.,CASSSRTGRGGELFF,TGTGCCAGCAGCTCGAGGACAGGGCGGGGCGGGGAGCTGTTTTTT
TRBV10-1,16,.,TRBJ1-5,.,CASCVLYGGSNQPQHF,TGCGCCAGCTGCGTATTGTATGGGGGCAGCAATCAGCCCCAGCATTTT
TRBV6-5,16,.,TRBJ1-5,.,CASSYSGQIGNQPQHF,TGTGCCAGCAGTTACTCCGGACAGATTGGTAATCAGCCCCAGCATTTT
TRBV9,14,.,TRBJ1-3,.,CASSVSKGESTIYF,TGTGCCAGCAGCGTATCTAAGGGGGAAAGCACCATATATTTT
TRBV2,13,.,TRBJ1-1,.,CASSKTQSPEAFF,TGTGCCAGCAGTAAGACTCAGAGTCCTGAAGCTTTCTTT
TRBV11-3,13,.,TRBJ2-3,once,CASSLGAGDTQYF,TGTGCCAGCAGCTTAGGCGCCGGAGATACGCAGTATTTT
TRBV28,15,TRBD2,TRBJ2-1,.,CASSVTSGVGNEQFF,TGTGCCAGCAGTGTGACTAGCGGGGTGGGGAATGAGCAGTTCTTC
TRBV3-1/TRBV3-2,15,TRBD1,TRBJ2-1,.,CASSQEGTGGNEQFF,TGTGCCAGCAGCCAAGAGGGGACAGGGGGCAATGAGCAGTTCTTC
TRBV7-9,17,TRBD1,TRBJ1-4,once,CASSAGTGGTTNEKLFF,TGTGCCAGCAGCGCTGGGACAGGGGGCACTACTAATGAAAAACTGTTTTTT
TRBV11-1,16,TRBD1,TRBJ2-3,.,CASSTGTATSTDTQYF,TGTGCCAGCAGCACAGGGACAGCAACTAGCACAGATACGCAGTATTTT
TRBV2,14,TRBD1,TRBJ1-2,.,CASKGDRVNYGYTF,TGTGCCAGCAAGGGGGACAGGGTTAACTATGGCTACACCTTC
TRBV5-6,12,.,TRBJ1-5,.,CASSLRDQPQHF,TGTGCCAGCAGCTTGCGAGATCAGCCCCAGCATTTT
TRBV7-3,13,.,TRBJ1-1,.,CASSLTGKTEAFF,TGTGCCAGCAGTCTAACGGGGAAAACTGAAGCTTTCTTT
TRBV3-1/TRBV3-2,15,TRBD1,TRBJ1-3,.,CASSPGTGRGNTIYF,TGTGCCAGCAGCCCCGGGACAGGGAGGGGAAACACCATATATTTT